This passage covers 22 T cell receptor beta chains from one sample sequenced in a study of blood T cells in healthy people across ages. Primed by a sample-barcoded 5' primer and a J-beta primer mix, a second PCR proceeded for about 6 to 11 cycles. Using its own MiXCR run on the 5' RACE reads, TCRdb lists one record per CDR3 protein. The sample contains under 1,100,000 distinct CDR3 sequences, approximately 25% of which appear only once. This same sample was also taken into another study, of T cells of mothers and their children.

Sequences were obtained from blood. These receptors all come from a girl aged 2 to 10 in good health.

The rearrangement joins TRBV7-8 to TRBJ2-5; unclear D gene. The DNA matches TRBJ2-1 better at its end, which makes the J call doubtful. The CDR3 is 14 residues long. Germline lookup yields CDR1 SGHVS and CDR2 FQNEAQ. CDR3 DNA: TGTGCCAGCAGCCCCTGGACGGATTACAATGAGCAGTTCTTC. It translates to CASSPWTDYNEQFF.

Only a few counts were recorded for this clonotype. The chain carries TRBV2 and TRBJ2-1; the match to TRBD1 covers 7 bases. Germline CDR1 SNHLY, CDR2 FYNNEI. V trimming: 2 bases; J trimming: 1 base; junction bases outside the gene matches: 8. There are 17 residues in the CDR3. The CDR3 sequence: CASSEFPGTVSYNEQFF. The CDR3 region has the DNA TGTGCCAGCAGTGAATTTCCTGGGACAGTATCCTACAATGAGCAGTTCTTC.

The chain uses TRBV12-3 or TRBV12-4 and TRBJ1-6; 10 positions agree with TRBD1. Unmatched junction bases numbered 10, after V lost 7 bases and J lost 7 bases. The CDR3 is 16 amino acids. As DNA, the CDR3 is TGTGCCAGCAAACCCCCGGGGGGACAGGGGAATTCACCCCTCCACTTT. It specifies CASKPPGGQGNSPLHF.

The chain carries TRBV5-6 and TRBJ2-2; tentatively, D is TRBD1 or TRBD2 (6 bases each). The CDR3 consists of 16 residues. Germline loops: CDR1 SGHDT, CDR2 YYEEEE. The V and J ends lost 4 bases and 5 bases respectively, with 18 bases between them. DNA for the CDR3: TGTGCCAGCAGCCTGATGGCAGAAGGGGGGACCGGGGAGCTGTTTTTT. Its protein product is CASSLMAEGGTGELFF.

This clonotype came up a few times. The chain links TRBV4-2 to TRBJ1-4; TRBD1 is a possible D gene (6 bases). CDR3 length: 16 residues. Germline lookup yields CDR1 LGHNA and CDR2 YNFKEQ. Trimming shortened V by 6 bases and J by 6 bases, and 20 bases separated the two germline ends. This chain's CDR3 is CASRVTPGAWDEKLFF. The DNA for the CDR3 is TGTGCCAGCAGGGTGACCCCAGGGGCGTGGGATGAAAAACTGTTTTTT.

This clonotype was seen more than once but under ten times. The CDR3 loop reads CASSPEAEQFF. The CDR3 coding sequence is TGTGCCAGCAGTCCCGAAGCGGAGCAGTTCTTC. The rearrangement uses TRBV12-3 or TRBV12-4 and TRBJ2-1; D is unresolved. Trimming took off 5 bases at V and 10 bases at J, with 9 bases between the two ends. The CDR3 is 11 amino acids.

The chain has TRBV12-3 or TRBV12-4 and TRBJ1-6; TRBD1 matches at 7 bases. V dropped 5 bases and J dropped 9; count of bases not matched to a gene: 7. CDR3 size: 14 residues. The CDR3 nucleotides are TGTGCCAGCAGTACCGGGACAGTATCTTCACCCCTCCACTTT. Translating gives CASSTGTVSSPLHF.

This clonotype was seen a handful of times. The chain uses TRBV7-9 and TRBJ2-5; D possibly uses TRBD1 or TRBD2 (6 bases each). The end of the DNA fits TRBJ2-1 better, so the J call may be wrong. From germline, CDR1 is SEHNR and CDR2 FQNEAQ (reference sequence). The CDR3 loop spans 14 amino acids. The CDR3 sequence is CASSLEGGLNEQFF. The CDR3 DNA reads TGTGCCAGCAGCTTAGAAGGGGGACTCAATGAGCAGTTCTTC.

This chain uses TRBV24-1 with TRBJ2-1, with TRBD1 matching over 9 bases. Trimming cost V 4 bases and J 4 bases; bases outside gene matches: 7. CDR1 and CDR2 (germline): KGHDR, SFDVKD. This CDR3 is built from 16 residues. The CDR3 region is CATSETGGAGYNEQFF. The CDR3, as DNA: TGTGCCACCAGTGAGACAGGGGGGGCGGGATACAATGAGCAGTTCTTC.

V usage is TRBV20-1 and J usage is TRBJ2-1; TRBD1 matches at 8 bases. V lost 6 bases and J lost 3; bases outside the gene matches: 16. Germline values: CDR1 DFQATT, CDR2 SNEGSKA (reference sequence). The CDR3 covers 17 residues. The CDR3 loop is CSALTGAFGVRYNEQFF. CDR3 bases: TGCAGTGCCCTGACAGGGGCATTTGGTGTACGCTACAATGAGCAGTTCTTC.

CDR3 in amino acids: CSVNDGTLHNEQFF. DNA for the CDR3: TGCAGTGTCAACGACGGGACTCTTCACAATGAGCAGTTCTTC. This sequence joins TRBV20-1 and TRBJ2-1; maybe TRBD2 (6 bases). Germline V lookup: CDR1 DFQATT, CDR2 SNEGSKA (reference sequence). Trimming shortened V by 7 bases and J by 5 bases, and 18 bases separated the two germline ends. The CDR3 consists of 14 residues.

V gene TRBV7-3 combines with J gene TRBJ2-5; 7 bases line up with TRBD1. Per germline, CDR1 SGHTA and CDR2 FQGTGA. The J segment lost 5 bases and the V segment lost 8 bases, leaving 14 bases of the junction unmatched. The CDR3 is 15 amino acids. CDR3 loop: CASSRDSQFGETQYF. In nucleotides, the CDR3 is TGTGCCAGCTCCCGGGACAGCCAATTCGGGGAGACCCAGTACTTC.

V is TRBV7-2 and J is TRBJ1-2, with 8 positions matching TRBD1. The CDR3 totals 13 residues. The germline V gene encodes CDR1 SGHTA and CDR2 FQGNSA. The junction had 9 bases not matched to a gene; V was cut back by 7 bases and J by 8 bases. The CDR3 coding sequence is TGTGCCAGCATCCTGGACAGGGCAGGAGGCTACACCTTC. Translated: CASILDRAGGYTF.

V is TRBV7-2 and J is TRBJ2-5; D unclear. This CDR3 is built from 14 residues. The V gene's germline CDR1 is SGHTA and CDR2 FQGNSA. The V and J ends lost 5 bases and 1 base respectively, with 11 bases between them. The CDR3: CASSVDSGQETQYF. The CDR3 DNA reads as TGTGCCAGCAGCGTCGATTCGGGCCAAGAGACCCAGTACTTC.

The CDR3 coding sequence is TGTGCCAGCAGCTTAGAGTGGCTAGCGGGAGTCGAGCAGTACTTC. The encoded protein is CASSLEWLAGVEQYF. The V gene is TRBV11-2, the J gene TRBJ2-5, with 10 bases that match TRBD2. Near its end, the DNA agrees better with TRBJ2-7, so the J call may be wrong. The CDR3 covers 15 residues. Germline V CDR1 and CDR2: SGHAT, FQNNGV.

The genes are TRBV4-2 and TRBJ2-7; 9 positions match TRBD2. Losses at the gene ends were 3 bases for V and 0 bases for J; bases not matched to a gene: 9. Germline loops: CDR1 LGHNA, CDR2 YNFKEQ. CDR3 size: 17 residues. The CDR3, as DNA: TGTGCCAGCAGCCAGGGACCTCTAGCGGGAAACTCCTACGAGCAGTACTTC. This encodes CASSQGPLAGNSYEQYF.

A few counts support this clonotype. V and J are TRBV10-3 and TRBJ1-4, with 7 bases fitting TRBD1. The CDR3 is 16 amino acids. J was trimmed by 5 bases and V by 0 bases; bases with no gene match: 6. CDR1 is ENHRY, CDR2 SYGVKD, per germline. Here the CDR3 reads CAISESTGQRNEKLFF. As DNA, the CDR3 is TGTGCCATCAGTGAGTCGACGGGACAGCGAAATGAAAAACTGTTTTTT.

This clonotype came up a few times. The rearrangement joins TRBV5-1 to TRBJ2-7; 8 nucleotides align to TRBD2. After removal of 4 bases from V and 3 bases from J, the junction contained 6 bases not matched to a gene. CDR3 length equals 14 residues. CDR1 is SGHRS and CDR2 is YFSETQ in the germline V gene. The CDR3 nucleotides are TGCGCCAGCAGCAGAGCGGGAGAGATCTACGAGCAGTACTTC. Translated: CASSRAGEIYEQYF.

This clonotype was counted a few times. The CDR3: CATSRTVNTEAFF. CDR3 sequence (DNA): TGTGCCACCTCGCGGACCGTGAACACTGAAGCTTTCTTT. The chain joins TRBV2 to TRBJ1-1, with unresolved D. This CDR3 contains 13 residues. The germline V and J ends were trimmed by 10 bases and 0 bases, with 12 bases remaining between them. Germline lookup yields CDR1 SNHLY and CDR2 FYNNEI.

The J gene is TRBJ1-2, the V gene TRBV7-2; D not resolved. Looked up from germline, CDR1 is SGHTA and CDR2 is FQGNSA. This CDR3 spans 10 amino acids. Trimming stripped 10 bases from V and 0 bases from J, with 3 bases between. The CDR3 DNA reads as TGTGCCACCCCTAACTATGGCTACACCTTC. This gives the protein CATPNYGYTF.

This clonotype was seen a few times. V is TRBV13 and J is TRBJ2-1; 9 nucleotides match TRBD2. CDR1 is PRHDT, CDR2 FYEKMQ, per germline (reference sequence). This CDR3 is 16 amino acids long. Trimming removed 4 bases from V and 2 bases from J; junction bases left unmatched: 6. CDR3 protein: CASSSMTSGPYNEQFF. CDR3 nucleotide sequence: TGTGCCAGCAGCTCTATGACTAGCGGTCCCTACAATGAGCAGTTCTTC.

This chain joins TRBV5-1 and TRBJ2-2; D unresolved. Trimming stripped 2 bases from V and 6 bases from J, with 5 bases between. The CDR3 is 12 residues long. Germline-derived CDR1 and CDR2 are SGHRS and YFSETQ. The CDR3 protein is CASSFSAGELFF. The DNA for the CDR3 is TGCGCCAGCAGCTTTTCCGCCGGGGAGCTGTTTTTT.